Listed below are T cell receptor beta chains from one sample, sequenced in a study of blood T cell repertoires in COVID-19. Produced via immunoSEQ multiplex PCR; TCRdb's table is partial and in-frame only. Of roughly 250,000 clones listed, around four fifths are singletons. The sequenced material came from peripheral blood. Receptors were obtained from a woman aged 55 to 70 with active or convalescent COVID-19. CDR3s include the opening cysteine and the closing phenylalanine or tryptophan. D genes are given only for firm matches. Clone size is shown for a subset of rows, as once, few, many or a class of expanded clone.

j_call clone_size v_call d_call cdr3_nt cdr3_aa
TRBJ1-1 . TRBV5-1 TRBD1 TGCGCCAGCAGCTCTCACGGGACAGGGGGAGGGGACACTGAAGCTTTCTTT CASSSHGTGGGDTEAFF
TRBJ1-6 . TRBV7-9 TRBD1 TGTGCCAGCAGCTCGACAGGGGGGAATTCACCCCTCCACTTT CASSSTGGNSPLHF
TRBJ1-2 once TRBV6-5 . TGTGCCAGCAGCCGTGGACTAGGCTACACCTTC CASSRGLGYTF
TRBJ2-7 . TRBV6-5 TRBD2 TGTGCCAGCAGTTCCCCGCGGGGGGCCAAACGCGAGCAGTACTTC CASSSPRGAKREQYF
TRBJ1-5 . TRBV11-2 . TGTGCCAGCAGCCAATACAGTTATAGCAATCAGCCCCAGCATTTT CASSQYSYSNQPQHF
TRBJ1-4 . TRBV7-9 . TGTGCCAGCAGCCCTGGACAGTGGACGCATGAAAAACTGTTTTTT CASSPGQWTHEKLFF
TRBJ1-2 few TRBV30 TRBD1 TGTGCCTGGAGTGTAGGGACAGGGACGACTTCGGGCTACACCTTC CAWSVGTGTTSGYTF
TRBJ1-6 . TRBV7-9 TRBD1 TGTGCCAGCAGCTTAGTGGACAGGGACTTGACTTCACCCCTCCACTTT CASSLVDRDLTSPLHF
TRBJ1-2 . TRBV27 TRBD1 TGTGCCAGCAGTTTTAATCCGGGACAGGGAGGCTACACCTTC CASSFNPGQGGYTF
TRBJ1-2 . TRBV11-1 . TGTGCCAGCAGCTTAGCTCCGGGTGGCTACACCTTC CASSLAPGGYTF
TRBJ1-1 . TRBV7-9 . TGTGCCAGCAGCTTCGCACAGAACACTGAAGCTTTCTTT CASSFAQNTEAFF
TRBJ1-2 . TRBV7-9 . TGTGCCAGCAGCCCGGTGGGGGGGGCTGGCTACACCTTC CASSPVGGAGYTF
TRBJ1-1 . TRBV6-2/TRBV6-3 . TGTGCCAGCAGTTCCTCACAGGACCTCGGGTCCAGAGCTTTCTTT CASSSSQDLGSRAFF
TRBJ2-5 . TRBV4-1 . TGCGCCAGCAGCCAAGATGCCCCAGGGCGAGAGACCCAGTACTTC CASSQDAPGRETQYF
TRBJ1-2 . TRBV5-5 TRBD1 TGTGCCAGCAGCTTGATGACAGGGGGTGGCTATGGCTACACCTTC CASSLMTGGGYGYTF
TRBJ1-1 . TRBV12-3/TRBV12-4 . TGTGCCAGCTCCCCGAGAGGGAACACTGAAGCTTTCTTT CASSPRGNTEAFF
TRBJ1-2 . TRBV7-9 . TGTGCCAGCAGCCAGCTGAGGGGGAGGGGTGGCTACACCTTC CASSQLRGRGGYTF